Listed here are 9 T cell receptor beta chains from one sample, sequenced in a study of vaccination and CD4 T cells after COVID-19. Treatment specified: roughly ten-day PBMC culture with coronavirus spike peptide pools or control peptides (ViraFEST assay). The Oncomine TCR Beta short-read assay sequenced DNA from cultured CD4+ T cells. TCRdb re-analysed the PCR reads in MiXCR, keeping a single row per CDR3 protein. Of about 2,800 distinct CDR3 sequences in the sample, less than 25% were seen once. No antigen is known for these receptors. Sequencing used CD4+ T cells from blood, cultured in vitro. Every receptor here comes from a human donor who had recovered from COVID-19.

By sample share, this clonotype is medium-sized. The chain is built from TRBV14 and TRBJ1-2, with TRBD1 as a possible D gene (5 bases). Trimming stripped 4 bases from V and 9 bases from J, with 15 bases between. The V gene's germline CDR1 is SGHDN and CDR2 FVKESK. The CDR3 has 13 residues. CDR3 region: CASSPTGPPRYTF. Written as DNA, the CDR3 is TGTGCCAGCAGCCCGACGGGACCACCACGCTACACCTTC.

This clonotype was seen a handful of times. The V gene is TRBV30, the J gene TRBJ1-2; D unresolved. Trimming left V 1 base short and J 2 bases short, with 8 bases between. The CDR3 has 13 amino acids. Germline values: CDR1 GTSNPN, CDR2 SVGIG (reference sequence). The CDR3 reads CAWSGGVNYGYTF. The CDR3 region has the DNA TGTGCCTGGAGTGGGGGAGTAAACTATGGCTACACCTTC.

Judged by abundance, this clonotype is large. The chain carries TRBV20-1 and TRBJ2-3, with 7 nucleotides matching TRBD1. This CDR3 has 12 residues. V gave up 6 bases and J gave up 4 bases; unmatched junction bases: 4. Germline CDR1 is DFQATT and CDR2 is SNEGSKA (reference sequence). The CDR3 region has the DNA TGCAGTGCCCCGACAGGGTCAGATACGCAGTATTTT. Translated, it gives CSAPTGSDTQYF.

J is TRBJ2-1 and V is TRBV5-1; 10 bases align to TRBD2. The CDR3 is 15 amino acids. The ends lost 0 bases at V and 9 bases at J; junction bases unmatched: 6. Germline CDR1 SGHRS, CDR2 YFSETQ. CDR3 bases: TGCGCCAGCAGCTTGGGAGCGGGGGGGCTCTCTGAGCAGTTCTTC. It translates to CASSLGAGGLSEQFF.

This clonotype was observed a few times. The V and J genes are TRBV12-3 or TRBV12-4 and TRBJ2-7; no reliable D call. The CDR3 loop spans 13 amino acids. V was shortened by 3 bases and J by 7 bases, with 13 bases between the two germline ends. The CDR3 spells CASSLAGVKEQYF. The CDR3 coding sequence is TGTGCCAGCAGTTTGGCAGGCGTTAAGGAGCAGTACTTC.

The gene calls are TRBV4-1 and TRBJ1-2; no clear D. Germline V CDR1 and CDR2: MGHRA, YSYEKL. V was trimmed by 0 bases and J by 4 bases, leaving 12 bases between them. CDR3 length: 15 amino acids. The CDR3 nucleotides are TGCGCCAGCAGCCAAGAAGGACGGGGATTCTATGGCTACACCTTC. Its translation is CASSQEGRGFYGYTF.

The chain joins TRBV7-3 to TRBJ2-3; D possibly matches TRBD1 or TRBD2 (5 bases each). Germline V lookup: CDR1 SGHTA, CDR2 FQGTGA. V was shortened by 6 bases and J by 0 bases, with 16 bases between the two germline ends. This CDR3 is built from 16 residues. The CDR3: CASSPGAQSSTDTQYF. CDR3 nucleotides: TGTGCCAGCAGTCCCGGGGCCCAAAGTAGCACAGATACGCAGTATTTT.

The genes are TRBV30 and TRBJ1-1; 10 nucleotides line up with TRBD1. The CDR3 length is 18 residues. J was trimmed by 1 base and V by 0 bases; bases with no gene match: 11. Looked up from germline, CDR1 is GTSNPN and CDR2 is SVGIG (reference sequence). The CDR3 loop reads CAWSVTWKTGGANTEAFF. The CDR3 coding sequence is TGTGCCTGGAGTGTAACGTGGAAGACAGGGGGCGCGAACACTGAAGCTTTCTTT.

This clonotype was seen more than once but under ten times. The V call is TRBV12-3 or TRBV12-4, the J call TRBJ1-4; D gene unclear. The length of the CDR3 is 16 residues. The V gene lost 4 bases and the J gene lost 0 bases, with 12 bases spanning the gap. In DNA, the CDR3 is TGTGCCAGCAGTTACCAGTACGGTTCAACTAATGAAAAACTGTTTTTT. Its protein product is CASSYQYGSTNEKLFF.